Below, one T cell receptor (beta chain) is given with its context. Antigen specificity is unknown. The sample belongs to a study of metastatic and nonmetastatic thyroid tumors. Study information: Repertoires from malignant and benign thyroid patients were compared across blood and tumor or nodule tissue. The study, taken as a whole, reports: It was reportedly found that TCR beta diversity was significantly higher in malignant thyroid tumors than in benign nodules, a difference seen in both blood and tumor samples.

Every patient underwent thyroid surgery untreated. In the original analysis: The study built a papillary thyroid cancer distant-metastasis classifier from CDR3 differences across clinicopathological groups. MiXCR reprocessed the PCR reads for TCRdb. The V and J calls follow TCRdb's processing rather than the paper's. Here the sample spans 19,000 or so clones, roughly 33% being singletons. The CDR3 has 17 amino acids. Trimming cost V 2 bases and J 0 bases, with 11 bases left between them. CDR1 and CDR2 (germline): SGHAT, FQNNGV. This rearrangement joins TRBV11-2 to TRBJ2-6; D uncertain. This receptor was taken from a female donor with papillary thyroid cancer or a benign thyroid nodule (not recorded which). Some clones in this sample may be carry-over from other donors' samples. Sequences were obtained from adjacent normal tissue. The CDR3 DNA reads as TGTGCCAGCAGCTTAAGTACCAGCAGCTCTGGGGCCAACGTCCTGACTTTC. It encodes CASSLSTSSSGANVLTF.